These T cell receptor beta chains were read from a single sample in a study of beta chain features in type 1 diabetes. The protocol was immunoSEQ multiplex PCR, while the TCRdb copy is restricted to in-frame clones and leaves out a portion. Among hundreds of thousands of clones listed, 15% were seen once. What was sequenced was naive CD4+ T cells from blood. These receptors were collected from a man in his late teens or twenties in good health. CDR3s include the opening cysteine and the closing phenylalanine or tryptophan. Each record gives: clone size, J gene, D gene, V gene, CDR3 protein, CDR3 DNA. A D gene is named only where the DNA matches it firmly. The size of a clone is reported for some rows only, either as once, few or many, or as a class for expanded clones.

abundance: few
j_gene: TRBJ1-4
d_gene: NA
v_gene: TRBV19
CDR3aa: CASKSGRINEKLFF
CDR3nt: TGTGCCAGTAAATCGGGACGGATTAATGAAAAACTGTTTTTT

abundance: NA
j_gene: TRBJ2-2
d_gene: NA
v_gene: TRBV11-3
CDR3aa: CASSLGQDLGELFF
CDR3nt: TGTGCCAGCAGCTTAGGACAGGATCTCGGGGAGCTGTTTTTT

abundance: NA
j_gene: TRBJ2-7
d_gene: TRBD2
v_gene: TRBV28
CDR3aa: CASNPGGEHYEQYF
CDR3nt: TGTGCCAGCAACCCCGGGGGGGAGCACTACGAGCAGTACTTC

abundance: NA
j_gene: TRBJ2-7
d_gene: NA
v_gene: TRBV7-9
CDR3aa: CASSSRAGQYF
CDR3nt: TGTGCCAGCAGCAGTAGAGCGGGGCAGTACTTC

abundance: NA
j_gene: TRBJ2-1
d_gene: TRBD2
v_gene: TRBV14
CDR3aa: CASSYRLAGPHNEQFF
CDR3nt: TGTGCCAGCAGCTACCGACTAGCGGGACCTCACAATGAGCAGTTCTTC

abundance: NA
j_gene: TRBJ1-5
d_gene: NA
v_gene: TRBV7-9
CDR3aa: CASSLEGHGNQPQHF
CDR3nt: TGTGCCAGCAGCTTAGAGGGACACGGAAATCAGCCCCAGCATTTT

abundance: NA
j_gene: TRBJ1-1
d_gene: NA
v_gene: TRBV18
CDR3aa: CASSPGWAANTEAFF
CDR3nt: TGTGCCAGCTCACCAGGGTGGGCGGCGAACACTGAAGCTTTCTTT

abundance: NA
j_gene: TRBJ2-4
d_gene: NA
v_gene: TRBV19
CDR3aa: CASTFGGALAKNIQYF
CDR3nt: TGTGCCAGTACCTTCGGAGGGGCCCTAGCCAAAAACATTCAGTACTTC

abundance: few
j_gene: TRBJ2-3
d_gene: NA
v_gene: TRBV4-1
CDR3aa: CASSQGSHTQYF
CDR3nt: TGCGCCAGCAGCCAAGGCTCCCATACGCAGTATTTT

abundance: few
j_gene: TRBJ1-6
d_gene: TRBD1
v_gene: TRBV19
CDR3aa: CASSIPTTGSSYNSPLHF
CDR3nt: TGTGCCAGTAGTATACCCACGACAGGGAGCTCCTATAATTCACCCCTCCACTTT

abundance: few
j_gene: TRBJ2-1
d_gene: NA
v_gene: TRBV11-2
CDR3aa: CASTLRPRDNASKQFF
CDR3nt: TGTGCCAGCACCCTGAGGCCCCGGGACAATGCCTCGAAGCAGTTCTTC

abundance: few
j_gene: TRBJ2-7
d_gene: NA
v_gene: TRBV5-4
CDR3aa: CASSLVQTEQYF
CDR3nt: TGTGCCAGCAGCTTGGTGCAGACCGAGCAGTACTTC

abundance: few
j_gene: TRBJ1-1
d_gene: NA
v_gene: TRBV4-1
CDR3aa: CASSQGRQGGRTNTEAFF
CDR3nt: TGCGCCAGCAGCCAAGGAAGGCAGGGCGGCAGAACGAACACTGAAGCTTTCTTT

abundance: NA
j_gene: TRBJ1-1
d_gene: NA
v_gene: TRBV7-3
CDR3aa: CASSRSGPMNTEAFF
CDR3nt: TGTGCCAGCAGCCGTAGCGGACCAATGAACACTGAAGCTTTCTTT

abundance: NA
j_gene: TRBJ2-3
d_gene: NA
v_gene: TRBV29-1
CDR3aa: CSYWGGASKRDTQYF
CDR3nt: TGCAGCTACTGGGGGGGCGCTTCCAAAAGAGATACGCAGTATTTT

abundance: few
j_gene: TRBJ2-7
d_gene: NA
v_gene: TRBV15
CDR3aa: CATSRERGPAYEQYF
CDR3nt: TGTGCCACCAGCAGAGAAAGAGGGCCTGCTTACGAGCAGTACTTC

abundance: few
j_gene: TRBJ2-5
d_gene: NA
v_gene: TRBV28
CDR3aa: CASSLRPGVSETQYF
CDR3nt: TGTGCCAGCAGTTTACGGCCAGGGGTATCAGAGACCCAGTACTTC

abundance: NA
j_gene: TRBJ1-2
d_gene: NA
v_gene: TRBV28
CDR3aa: CASSWNSYGYTF
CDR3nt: TGTGCCAGCAGTTGGAACTCCTATGGCTACACCTTC

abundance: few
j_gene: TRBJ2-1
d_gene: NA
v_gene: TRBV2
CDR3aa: CASSDVVEQFF
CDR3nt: TGTGCCAGCAGTGACGTGGTTGAGCAGTTCTTC

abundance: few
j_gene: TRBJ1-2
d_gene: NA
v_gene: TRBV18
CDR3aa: CASSPDITNYGYTF
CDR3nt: TGTGCCAGCTCACCGGACATCACTAACTATGGCTACACCTTC

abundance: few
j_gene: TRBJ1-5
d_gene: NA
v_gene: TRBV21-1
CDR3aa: CASSKAYGPLNQPQHF
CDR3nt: TGTGCCAGCAGCAAAGCGTACGGGCCGCTCAATCAGCCCCAGCATTTT

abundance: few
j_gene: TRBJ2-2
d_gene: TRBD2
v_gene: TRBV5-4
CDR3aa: CASSRLAGDTGELFF
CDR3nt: TGTGCCAGCAGCAGACTAGCGGGGGACACCGGGGAGCTGTTTTTT

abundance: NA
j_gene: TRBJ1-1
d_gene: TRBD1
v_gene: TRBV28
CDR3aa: CASSFELQGARGAFF
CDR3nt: TGTGCCAGCAGTTTTGAATTACAGGGGGCACGGGGAGCTTTCTTT

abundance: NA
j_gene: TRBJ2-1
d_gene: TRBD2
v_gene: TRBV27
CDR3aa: CASTGLASFSYNEQFF
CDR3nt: TGTGCCAGCACGGGACTAGCTTCATTCTCCTACAATGAGCAGTTCTTC